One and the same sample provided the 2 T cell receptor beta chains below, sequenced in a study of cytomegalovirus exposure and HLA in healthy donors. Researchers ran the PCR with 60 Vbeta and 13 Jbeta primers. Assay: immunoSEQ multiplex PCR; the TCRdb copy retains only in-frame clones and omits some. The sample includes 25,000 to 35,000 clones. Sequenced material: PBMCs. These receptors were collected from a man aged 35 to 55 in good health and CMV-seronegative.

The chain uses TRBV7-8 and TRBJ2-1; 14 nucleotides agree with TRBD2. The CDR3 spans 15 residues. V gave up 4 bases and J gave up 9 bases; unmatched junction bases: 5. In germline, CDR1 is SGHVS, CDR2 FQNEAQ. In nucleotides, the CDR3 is TGTGCCAGCAGCTCGGGACTAGCGGGAGTAGGTGAGCAGTTCTTC. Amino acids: CASSSGLAGVGEQFF.

CDR3 nucleotide sequence: TGTGCCAGCTCACCTTTAGGCCTAGCGGGAGGAAACACCGGGGAGCTGTTTTTT. Protein: CASSPLGLAGGNTGELFF. The chain joins TRBV18 to TRBJ2-2; 11 bases fit TRBD2. Losses at the gene ends were 3 bases for V and 2 bases for J; bases not matched to a gene: 8. The CDR3 contains 18 residues. Germline CDR1 and CDR2: KGHSH and LQKENI.